This is a list of T cell receptor beta chains from one sample in a study of blood T cell repertoires in COVID-19. Sequenced by immunoSEQ multiplex PCR; TCRdb stores in-frame clones only, minus some. The table lists over 150,000 clones, 94% of them singletons. The specimen sequenced was peripheral blood. The receptors come from a man aged 25 to 40 with COVID-19, enrolled during active disease. Both conserved end residues are part of each CDR3. A D gene is named only where the DNA matches it firmly. The listing skips clone size in some rows; elsewhere it reads once, few, many or a size class.

d_gene	abundance	v_gene	j_gene	CDR3aa	CDR3nt
NA	NA	TRBV5-1	TRBJ2-4	CASSLSEQGFRSIQYF	TGCGCCAGCAGCTTGTCAGAACAGGGTTTTCGTAGCATTCAGTACTTC
TRBD1	NA	TRBV29-1	TRBJ2-3	CSVQQDRVKDTQYF	TGCAGCGTGCAACAGGACAGGGTAAAGGATACGCAGTATTTT
TRBD1	NA	TRBV2	TRBJ1-3	CASSGQGYSGNTIYF	TGTGCCAGCAGTGGACAGGGCTACTCTGGAAACACCATATATTTT
NA	NA	TRBV19	TRBJ1-4	CASSSPGAGGEKLFF	TGTGCCAGTAGTTCCCCGGGAGCCGGGGGTGAAAAACTGTTTTTT
NA	NA	TRBV2	TRBJ1-1	CASSEASGAPEAFF	TGTGCCAGCAGTGAAGCATCTGGGGCCCCTGAAGCTTTCTTT
NA	NA	TRBV9	TRBJ1-1	CASSAHDSNLGTEAFF	TGTGCCAGCAGCGCACATGACAGTAACCTAGGGACTGAAGCTTTCTTT
NA	NA	TRBV5-6	TRBJ2-5	CASSLILEQETQYF	TGTGCCAGCAGCTTAATTCTAGAACAAGAGACCCAGTACTTC
NA	NA	TRBV19	TRBJ1-5	CASVDGTQLWGQPQHF	TGTGCCAGTGTCGACGGGACTCAACTTTGGGGGCAGCCCCAGCATTTT
NA	few	TRBV5-1	TRBJ2-7	CASSLVRDLIREQYF	TGCGCCAGCAGCTTAGTCAGGGATCTAATTCGCGAGCAGTACTTC
TRBD1	NA	TRBV2	TRBJ1-1	CASIDRDSDPEAFF	TGTGCCAGCATTGACAGGGACTCGGACCCTGAAGCTTTCTTT
TRBD1	NA	TRBV19	TRBJ1-2	CASSIVQGSDYGYTF	TGTGCCAGTAGTATAGTACAGGGGAGCGACTATGGCTACACCTTC
TRBD1	NA	TRBV19	TRBJ2-6	CASIGQGSSGANVLTF	TGTGCCAGTATAGGACAGGGGAGCTCTGGGGCCAACGTCCTGACTTTC
NA	NA	TRBV21-1	TRBJ2-6	CASSKCTVVTSGANVLTF	TGTGCCAGCAGCAAATGTACGGTCGTCACTTCTGGGGCCAACGTCCTGACTTTC
NA	NA	TRBV6-1	TRBJ1-3	CASSEVFAGISGNTIYF	TGTGCCAGCAGTGAAGTATTCGCAGGGATCTCTGGAAACACCATATATTTT
NA	NA	TRBV5-1	TRBJ2-3	CASSQDLPDTQYF	TGCGCCAGCAGCCAGGACTTACCGGATACGCAGTATTTT
TRBD1	NA	TRBV7-9	TRBJ2-7	CASSSDDRGSEQYF	TGTGCCAGCAGCTCGGATGACAGGGGTTCCGAGCAGTACTTC
TRBD1	NA	TRBV27	TRBJ2-7	CACRQGASDEQYF	TGTGCCTGTCGACAGGGGGCTAGCGACGAGCAGTACTTC